This TCR beta chain was recorded in a study of identical twins. Broader study findings: Recombination models fit unrelated individuals' TCR alpha sharing but underestimated twins'. Weaker excess twin sharing was seen among beta out-of-frame sequences.

TCRdb reprocessed the 5' RACE reads via MiXCR and lists one record per CDR3 protein. The table includes around 530,000 distinct CDR3 sequences, 13% to 15% detected once. This clonotype was observed many times. The antigen remains unidentified. This CDR3 is 17 amino acids long. V lost 6 bases to trimming and J lost 2 bases, with 20 bases between them. These same records also appear under a second study, on yellow fever vaccine responses in identical twins.

The sample consisted of CD4+ T cells sorted from blood. This chain joins TRBV12-3 or TRBV12-4 and TRBJ2-1; no reliable D call. The TCR was taken from a young woman in good health. This chain's CDR3 is CASRLTRRLLTYNEQFF. The CDR3 nucleotides read TGTGCCAGCAGGCTTACGAGGCGGCTCTTAACCTACAATGAGCAGTTCTTC.